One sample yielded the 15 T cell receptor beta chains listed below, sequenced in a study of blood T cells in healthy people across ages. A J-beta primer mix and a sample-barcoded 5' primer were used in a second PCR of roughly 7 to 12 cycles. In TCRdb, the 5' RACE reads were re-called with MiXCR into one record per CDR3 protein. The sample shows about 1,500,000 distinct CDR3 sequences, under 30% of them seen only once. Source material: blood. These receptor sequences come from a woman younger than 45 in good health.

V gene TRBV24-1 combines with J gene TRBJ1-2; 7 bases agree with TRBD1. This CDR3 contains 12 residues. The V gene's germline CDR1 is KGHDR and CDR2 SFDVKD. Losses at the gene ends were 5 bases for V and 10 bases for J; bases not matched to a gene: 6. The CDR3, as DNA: TGTGCCACCAGTGGGGACAGAGCTTACTACACCTTC. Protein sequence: CATSGDRAYYTF.

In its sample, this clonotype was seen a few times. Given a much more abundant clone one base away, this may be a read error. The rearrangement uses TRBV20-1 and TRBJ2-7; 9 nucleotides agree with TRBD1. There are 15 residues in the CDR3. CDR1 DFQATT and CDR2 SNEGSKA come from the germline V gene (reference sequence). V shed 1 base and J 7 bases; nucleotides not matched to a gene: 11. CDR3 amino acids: CSARGSTGGRLEQYF. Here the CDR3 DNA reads TGCAGTGCTAGAGGTTCGACAGGGGGGAGACTGGAGCAGTACTTC.

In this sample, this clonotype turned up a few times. CDR3 nucleotides: TGCAGTGCTCCGCCTATTAGCGGGAGTACAAACGAGCAGTACTTC. Amino acid sequence: CSAPPISGSTNEQYF. The chain couples TRBV20-1 to TRBJ2-7, with TRBD2 matching over 9 bases. V shed 5 bases and J 5 bases; nucleotides not matched to a gene: 13. CDR1 and CDR2 (germline): DFQATT, SNEGSKA (reference sequence). The CDR3 has 15 residues.

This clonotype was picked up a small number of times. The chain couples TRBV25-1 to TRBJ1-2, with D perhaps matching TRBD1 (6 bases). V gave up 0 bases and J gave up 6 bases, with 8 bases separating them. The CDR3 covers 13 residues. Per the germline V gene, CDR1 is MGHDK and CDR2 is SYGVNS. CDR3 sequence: CASSEYRTDGYTF. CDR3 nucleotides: TGTGCCAGCAGTGAATACAGGACAGATGGCTACACCTTC.

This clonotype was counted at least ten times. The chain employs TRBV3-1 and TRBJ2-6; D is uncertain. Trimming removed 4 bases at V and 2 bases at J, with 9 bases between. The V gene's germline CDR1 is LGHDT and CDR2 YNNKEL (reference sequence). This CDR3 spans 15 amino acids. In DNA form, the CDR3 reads TGTGCCAGCAGCCCAAGAAGGACTGGGGCCAACGTCCTGACTTTC. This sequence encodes CASSPRRTGANVLTF.

The CDR3 bases are TGTGCCAGCAGCCCTATCAAGGAAGAGACCCAGTACTTC. It specifies CASSPIKEETQYF. The chain joins TRBV7-2 to TRBJ2-5; D gene unclear. Looked up from germline, CDR1 is SGHTA and CDR2 is FQGNSA. This CDR3 region has 13 residues. Trimming cost V 5 bases and J 3 bases, with 10 bases left between them.

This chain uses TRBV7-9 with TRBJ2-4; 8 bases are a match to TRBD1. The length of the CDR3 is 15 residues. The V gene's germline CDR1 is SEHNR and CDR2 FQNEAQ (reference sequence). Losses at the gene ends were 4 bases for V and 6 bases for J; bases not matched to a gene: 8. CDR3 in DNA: TGTGCCAGCAGCTCCCTCAGGGGGCAGGGAAACATTCAGTACTTC. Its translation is CASSSLRGQGNIQYF.

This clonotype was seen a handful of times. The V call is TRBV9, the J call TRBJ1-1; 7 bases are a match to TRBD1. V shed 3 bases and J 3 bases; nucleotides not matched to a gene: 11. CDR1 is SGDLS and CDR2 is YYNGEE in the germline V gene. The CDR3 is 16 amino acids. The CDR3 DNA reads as TGTGCCAGCAGCGCCCCCCGACAGGGAAAGGACACTGAAGCTTTCTTT. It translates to CASSAPRQGKDTEAFF.

CDR3 nucleotide sequence: TGCAGCGTTGAAGACCCTTTGGAGGGGAAGGGTTACAATGAGCAGTTCTTC. Amino acids: CSVEDPLEGKGYNEQFF. The gene calls are TRBV29-1 and TRBJ2-1; TRBD2 is a possible D gene (6 bases). The germline V gene encodes CDR1 SQVTM and CDR2 ANQGSEA. The CDR3 length is 17 residues. V was shortened by 0 bases and J by 4 bases, with 19 bases between the two germline ends.

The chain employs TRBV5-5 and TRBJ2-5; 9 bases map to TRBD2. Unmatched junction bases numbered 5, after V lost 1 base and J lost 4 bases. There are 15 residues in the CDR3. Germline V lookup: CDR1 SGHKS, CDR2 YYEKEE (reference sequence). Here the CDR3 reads CASSLSLAGRETQYF. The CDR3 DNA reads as TGTGCCAGCAGCTTGAGTCTAGCGGGACGAGAGACCCAGTACTTC. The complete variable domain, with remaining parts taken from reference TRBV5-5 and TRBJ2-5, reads DAGVTQSPTHLIKTRGQQVTLRCSPISGHKSVSWYQQVLGQGPQFIFQYYEKEERGRGNFPDRFSARQFPNYSSELNVNALLLGDSALYLCASSLSLAGRETQYFGPGTRLLVL.

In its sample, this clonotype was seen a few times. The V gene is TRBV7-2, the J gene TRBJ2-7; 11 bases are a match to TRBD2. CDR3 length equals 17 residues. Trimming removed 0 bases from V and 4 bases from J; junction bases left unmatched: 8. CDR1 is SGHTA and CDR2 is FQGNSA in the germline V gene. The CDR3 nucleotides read TGTGCCAGCAGCTTAGCGCTAGGTCTAGCGGGGGGTTACGAGCAGTACTTC. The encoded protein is CASSLALGLAGGYEQYF.

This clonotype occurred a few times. The CDR3 loop reads CASSPGTGRHGYTF. The CDR3 DNA is TGCGCCAGCAGCCCAGGGACAGGGAGGCATGGCTACACCTTC. The rearrangement joins TRBV5-1 to TRBJ1-2, with 9 bases lining up with TRBD1. The CDR3 has 14 residues. Germline V gives CDR1 SGHRS, CDR2 YFSETQ. The ends lost 4 bases at V and 6 bases at J; junction bases unmatched: 7. Full variable domain (remainder filled in from reference TRBV5-1 and TRBJ1-2): KAGVTQTPRYLIKTRGQQVTLSCSPISGHRSVSWYQQTPGQGLQFLFEYFSETQRNKGNFPGRFSGRQFSNSRSEMNVSTLELGDSALYLCASSPGTGRHGYTFGSGTRLTVV.

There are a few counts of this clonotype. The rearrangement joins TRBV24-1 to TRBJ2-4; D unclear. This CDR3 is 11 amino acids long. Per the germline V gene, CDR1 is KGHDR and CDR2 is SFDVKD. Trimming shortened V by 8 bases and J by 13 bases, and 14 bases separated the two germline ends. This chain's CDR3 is CATISYNEQYF. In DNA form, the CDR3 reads TGTGCCACCATATCGTACAATGAGCAGTACTTC.

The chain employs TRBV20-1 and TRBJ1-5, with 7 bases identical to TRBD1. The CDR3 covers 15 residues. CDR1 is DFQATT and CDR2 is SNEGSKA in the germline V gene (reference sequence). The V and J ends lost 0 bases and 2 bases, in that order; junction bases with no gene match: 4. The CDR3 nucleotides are TGCAGTGCTAGAGATCTTGGGACAGGCAATCAGCCCCAGCATTTT. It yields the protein CSARDLGTGNQPQHF.

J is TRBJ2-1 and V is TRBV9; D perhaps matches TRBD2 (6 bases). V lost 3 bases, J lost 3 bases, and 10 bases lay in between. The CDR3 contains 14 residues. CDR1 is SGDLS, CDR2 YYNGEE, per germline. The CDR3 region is CASSGGGVYNEQFF. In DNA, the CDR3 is TGTGCCAGCAGCGGCGGCGGGGTCTACAATGAGCAGTTCTTC.